The clone carrying this T cell receptor (beta chain) was counted many times. Its antigen is not identified. The protocol attached unique molecular identifiers to individual cDNA molecules. TCRdb redid the calling of the 5' RACE reads with MiXCR, one entry per CDR3 protein. The sample shows 35,000 to 55,000 distinct CDR3 sequences, 11% of them seen only once. This sample is part of a study of early T cells in non-severe SARS-CoV-2 infection. Study overall: Chains were unpaired, as sequencing was done on bulk RNA from unsorted whole blood. Study-wide results and limits: Matching with VDJdb favored anti-spike CD8 responses (missing private and CD4 specificities).

CDR3 length equals 14 residues. Germline CDR1 reads LGHNA; CDR2 reads YSLEER. Trimming stripped 3 bases from V and 3 bases from J, with 12 bases between. J is TRBJ2-7 and V is TRBV4-3; D ambiguous. This TCR derives from an adult who was a healthcare worker with PCR-confirmed SARS-CoV-2 infection or an uninfected control (not recorded which). The specimen sequenced was whole blood. CDR3 nucleotide sequence: TGCGCCAGCAGCCAGACCTCAAAGAACTACGAGCAGTACTTC. Its translation: CASSQTSKNYEQYF.